The rows below give T cell receptor beta chains drawn from one sample of a study of T-cell reconstitution after alpha-beta-depleted transplantation in children. TCRdb reanalysed the PCR reads using MiXCR and keeps one entry per CDR3 protein. The sample records 420,000 or so distinct CDR3 sequences, about a tenth being singletons. Sequences were derived from PBMCs from the stem cell graft donor, sampled from the stem cell graft. All receptors come from a human donor who donated a stem cell graft to a child with acute myeloid leukemia. The CDR3 runs from the conserved cysteine through the conserved F or W. D genes are given only for firm matches. Clone size is given for some rows only: seen once, a few or many times, or a class if the clone is expanded.

v_call: TRBV20-1
j_call: TRBJ1-1
clone_size: NA
d_call: TRBD1
cdr3_nt: TGCAGTGCTAGTGACCCTTGGACAGGGGGAAGCCTAAACACTGAAGCTTTCTTT
cdr3_aa: CSASDPWTGGSLNTEAFF

v_call: TRBV29-1
j_call: TRBJ2-2
clone_size: few
d_call: NA
cdr3_nt: TGCAGCGTTGAGGAGGCCAGCGCCGGGGAGCTGTTTTTT
cdr3_aa: CSVEEASAGELFF

v_call: TRBV4-3
j_call: TRBJ2-3
clone_size: few
d_call: NA
cdr3_nt: TGCGCCAGCAGCCAACAACAGGGCACCGGTTCAGATACGCAGTATTTT
cdr3_aa: CASSQQQGTGSDTQYF

v_call: TRBV12-3/TRBV12-4
j_call: TRBJ2-1
clone_size: NA
d_call: TRBD2
cdr3_nt: TGTGCCAGCAGTTTAGTCCCTAGCGGGGCCAATGAGCAGTTCTTC
cdr3_aa: CASSLVPSGANEQFF

v_call: TRBV7-6
j_call: TRBJ1-6
clone_size: NA
d_call: NA
cdr3_nt: TGTGCCAGCAGCTTAGGGGCCAAGAGGAGCTCCTATAATTCACCCCTCCACTTT
cdr3_aa: CASSLGAKRSSYNSPLHF

v_call: TRBV5-1
j_call: TRBJ1-5
clone_size: NA
d_call: NA
cdr3_nt: TGCGCCAGCAGCCACGATGGGTCTAATCAGCCCCAGCATTTT
cdr3_aa: CASSHDGSNQPQHF

v_call: TRBV20-1
j_call: TRBJ2-1
clone_size: NA
d_call: TRBD2
cdr3_nt: TGCAGTGCTAGTAGCCCCCCCCCACTAGCGGCCTCCTACAATGAGCAGTTCTTC
cdr3_aa: CSASSPPPLAASYNEQFF

v_call: TRBV11-2
j_call: TRBJ1-6
clone_size: NA
d_call: NA
cdr3_nt: TGTGCCAGCAGCCTGGGCCAGTCTAATTCACCCCTCCACTTT
cdr3_aa: CASSLGQSNSPLHF

v_call: TRBV6-1
j_call: TRBJ2-5
clone_size: few
d_call: TRBD2
cdr3_nt: TGTGCCAGCAGTGGGGAGCGGGGGGCCCAAGAGACCCAGTACTTC
cdr3_aa: CASSGERGAQETQYF

v_call: TRBV6-4
j_call: TRBJ2-3
clone_size: NA
d_call: NA
cdr3_nt: TGTGCCAGCAGTGAAGGTGGCACGTCGGTTGTGGATACGCAGTATTTT
cdr3_aa: CASSEGGTSVVDTQYF

v_call: TRBV7-8
j_call: TRBJ1-2
clone_size: NA
d_call: TRBD1
cdr3_nt: TGTGCCAGCAGCTTACTTTCTACGAGACAGGGGCCCTTTACGGGTGGCTACACCTTC
cdr3_aa: CASSLLSTRQGPFTGGYTF

v_call: TRBV20-1
j_call: TRBJ2-1
clone_size: NA
d_call: TRBD2
cdr3_nt: TGCAGTGCTAGGGTACTAGCGGGAGTTTACAATGAGCAGTTCTTC
cdr3_aa: CSARVLAGVYNEQFF

v_call: TRBV3-1
j_call: TRBJ2-1
clone_size: many
d_call: TRBD2
cdr3_nt: TGTGCCAGCAGCCGGGGGGGACGGAGCTCCTACAATGAGCAGTTCTTC
cdr3_aa: CASSRGGRSSYNEQFF

v_call: TRBV4-1
j_call: TRBJ2-1
clone_size: few
d_call: TRBD2
cdr3_nt: TGCGCCAGCAGCCTAGCGGGAGAGTACAATGAGCAGTTCTTC
cdr3_aa: CASSLAGEYNEQFF

v_call: TRBV7-2
j_call: TRBJ2-5
clone_size: NA
d_call: TRBD2
cdr3_nt: TGTGCCAGCAGCTTAACCACTAGCGGTCAAGAGACCCAGTACTTC
cdr3_aa: CASSLTTSGQETQYF

v_call: TRBV6-4
j_call: TRBJ2-2
clone_size: many
d_call: TRBD2
cdr3_nt: TGTGCCAGTCGAGGCGGGGGAGATAACACCGGGGAGCTGTTTTTT
cdr3_aa: CASRGGGDNTGELFF

v_call: TRBV11-2
j_call: TRBJ2-3
clone_size: few
d_call: NA
cdr3_nt: TGTGCCAGCAGCCCCCACATAGATCATCCGTCGTATTTT
cdr3_aa: CASSPHIDHPSYF

v_call: TRBV9
j_call: TRBJ2-5
clone_size: NA
d_call: NA
cdr3_nt: TGTGCCAGCAGCGTAGAGGCCGAAGAGACCCAGTACTTC
cdr3_aa: CASSVEAEETQYF

v_call: TRBV5-8
j_call: TRBJ1-5
clone_size: many
d_call: NA
cdr3_nt: TGTGCCAGCAGCCTAGGACTAGGGGGAAATCAGCCCCAGCATTTT
cdr3_aa: CASSLGLGGNQPQHF

v_call: TRBV9
j_call: TRBJ2-1
clone_size: NA
d_call: NA
cdr3_nt: TGTGCCAGCAGCGAGGACCTGTATGCCCAGAGCTCCTACAATGAGCAGTTCTTC
cdr3_aa: CASSEDLYAQSSYNEQFF

v_call: TRBV12-3/TRBV12-4
j_call: TRBJ1-5
clone_size: NA
d_call: NA
cdr3_nt: TGTGCCAGCAGTTTAACAGCTTTTCAGCCCCAGCATTTT
cdr3_aa: CASSLTAFQPQHF

v_call: TRBV5-1
j_call: TRBJ2-7
clone_size: NA
d_call: TRBD2
cdr3_nt: TGCGCCAGCAGCCTGGGACTAGACCCCTACGAGCAGTACTTC
cdr3_aa: CASSLGLDPYEQYF